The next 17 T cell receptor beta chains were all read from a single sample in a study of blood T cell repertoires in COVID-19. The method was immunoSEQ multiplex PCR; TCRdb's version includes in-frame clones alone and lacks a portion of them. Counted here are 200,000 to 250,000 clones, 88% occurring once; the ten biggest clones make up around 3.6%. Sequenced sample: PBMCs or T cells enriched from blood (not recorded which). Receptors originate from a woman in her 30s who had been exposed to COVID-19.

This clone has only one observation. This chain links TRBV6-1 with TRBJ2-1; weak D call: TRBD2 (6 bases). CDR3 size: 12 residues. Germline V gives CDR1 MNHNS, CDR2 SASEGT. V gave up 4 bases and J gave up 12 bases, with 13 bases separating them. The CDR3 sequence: CASSATRDWQFF. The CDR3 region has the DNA TGTGCCAGCAGTGCTACCCGGGACTGGCAGTTCTTC.

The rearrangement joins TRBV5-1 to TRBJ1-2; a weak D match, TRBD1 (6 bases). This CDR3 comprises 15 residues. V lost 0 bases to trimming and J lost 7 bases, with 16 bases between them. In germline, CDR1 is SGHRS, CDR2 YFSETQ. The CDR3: CASSLAKDRVGGYTF. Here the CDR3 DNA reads TGCGCCAGCAGCTTGGCAAAGGACAGAGTAGGTGGCTACACCTTC.

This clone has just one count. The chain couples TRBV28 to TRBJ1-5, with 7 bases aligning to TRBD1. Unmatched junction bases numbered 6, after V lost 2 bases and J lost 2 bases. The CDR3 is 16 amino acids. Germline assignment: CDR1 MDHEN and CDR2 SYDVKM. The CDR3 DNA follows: TGTGCCAGCAGTTTAAAAGGGGGCGGGGGCAATCAGCCCCAGCATTTT. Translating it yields CASSLKGGGGNQPQHF.

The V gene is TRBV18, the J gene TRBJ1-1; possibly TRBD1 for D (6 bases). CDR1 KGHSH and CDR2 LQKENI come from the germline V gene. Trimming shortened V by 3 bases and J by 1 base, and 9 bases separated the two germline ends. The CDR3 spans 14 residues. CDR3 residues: CASSPPGQNTEAFF. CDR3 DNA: TGTGCCAGCTCACCCCCGGGACAGAACACTGAAGCTTTCTTT.

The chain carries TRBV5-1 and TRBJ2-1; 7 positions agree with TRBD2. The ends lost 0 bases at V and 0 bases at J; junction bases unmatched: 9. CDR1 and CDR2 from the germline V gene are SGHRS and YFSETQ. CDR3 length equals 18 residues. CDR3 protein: CASSLGTGRGSSYNEQFF. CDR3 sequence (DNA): TGCGCCAGCAGCTTGGGGACGGGGCGGGGGAGCTCCTACAATGAGCAGTTCTTC.

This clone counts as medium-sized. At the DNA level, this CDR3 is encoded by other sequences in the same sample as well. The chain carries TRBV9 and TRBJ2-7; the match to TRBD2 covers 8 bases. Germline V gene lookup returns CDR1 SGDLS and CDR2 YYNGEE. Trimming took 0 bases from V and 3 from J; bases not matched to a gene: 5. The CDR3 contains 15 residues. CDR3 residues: CASSVDVSGNYEQYF. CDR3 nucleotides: TGTGCCAGCAGCGTAGACGTTAGCGGGAACTACGAGCAGTACTTC. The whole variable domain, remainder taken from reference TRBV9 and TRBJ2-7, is DSGVTQTPKHLITATGQRVTLRCSPRSGDLSVYWYQQSLDQGLQFLIQYYNGEERAKGNILERFSAQQFPDLHSELNLSSLELGDSALYFCASSVDVSGNYEQYFGPGTRLTVT.

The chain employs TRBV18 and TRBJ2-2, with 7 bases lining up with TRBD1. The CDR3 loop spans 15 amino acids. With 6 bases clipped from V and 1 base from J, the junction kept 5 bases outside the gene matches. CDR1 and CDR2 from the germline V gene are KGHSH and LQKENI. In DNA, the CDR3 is TGTGCCAGCTCTCCGACAGGGTTGAACACCGGGGAGCTGTTTTTT. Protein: CASSPTGLNTGELFF.

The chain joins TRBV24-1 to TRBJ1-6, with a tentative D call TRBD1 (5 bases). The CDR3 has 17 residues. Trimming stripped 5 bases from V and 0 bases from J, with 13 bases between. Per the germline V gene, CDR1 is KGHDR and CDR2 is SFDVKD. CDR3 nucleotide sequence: TGTGCCACCAGTGCGGGAGCAGGGAGCTCCTATAATTCACCCCTCCACTTT. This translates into CATSAGAGSSYNSPLHF.

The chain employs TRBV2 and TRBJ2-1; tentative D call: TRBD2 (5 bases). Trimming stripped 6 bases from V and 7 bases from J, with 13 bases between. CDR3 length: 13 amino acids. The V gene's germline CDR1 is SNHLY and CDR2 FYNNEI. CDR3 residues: CASRTFSGNEQFF. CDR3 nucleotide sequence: TGTGCCAGCAGGACCTTTTCGGGGAATGAGCAGTTCTTC.

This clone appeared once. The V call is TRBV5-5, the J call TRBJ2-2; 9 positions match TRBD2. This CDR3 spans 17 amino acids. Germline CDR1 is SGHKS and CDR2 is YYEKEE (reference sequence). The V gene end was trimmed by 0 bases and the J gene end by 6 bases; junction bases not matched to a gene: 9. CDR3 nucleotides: TGTGCCAGCAGCTTGGCATCTAGCGGGATTGGGGCCGGGGAGCTGTTTTTT. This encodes CASSLASSGIGAGELFF.

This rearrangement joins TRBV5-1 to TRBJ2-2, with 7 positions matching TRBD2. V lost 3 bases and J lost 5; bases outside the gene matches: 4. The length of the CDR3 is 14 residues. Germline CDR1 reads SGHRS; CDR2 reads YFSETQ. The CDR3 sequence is CASSSRSGTGELFF. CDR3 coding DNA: TGCGCCAGCAGCTCCCGTAGCGGGACCGGGGAGCTGTTTTTT.

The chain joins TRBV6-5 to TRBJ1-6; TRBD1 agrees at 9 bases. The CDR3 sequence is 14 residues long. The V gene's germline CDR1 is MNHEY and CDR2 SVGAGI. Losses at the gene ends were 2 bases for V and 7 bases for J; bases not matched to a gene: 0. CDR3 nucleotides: TGTGCCAGCAGTTACGGGACAGGGAATTCACCCCTCCACTTT. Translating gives CASSYGTGNSPLHF.

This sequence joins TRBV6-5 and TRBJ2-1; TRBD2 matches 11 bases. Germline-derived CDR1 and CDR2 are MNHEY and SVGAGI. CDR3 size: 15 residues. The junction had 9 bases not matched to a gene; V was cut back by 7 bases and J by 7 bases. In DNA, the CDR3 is TGTGCCAGCACCAGACTAGCGGGAACTGGAAATGAGCAGTTCTTC. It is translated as CASTRLAGTGNEQFF.

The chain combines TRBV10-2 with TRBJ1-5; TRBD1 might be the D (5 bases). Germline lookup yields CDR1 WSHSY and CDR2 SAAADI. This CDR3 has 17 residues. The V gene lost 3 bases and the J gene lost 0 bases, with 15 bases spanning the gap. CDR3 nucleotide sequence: TGCGCCAGCAGTGATCCGTTGACAGTCCATAGCAATCAGCCCCAGCATTTT. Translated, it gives CASSDPLTVHSNQPQHF.

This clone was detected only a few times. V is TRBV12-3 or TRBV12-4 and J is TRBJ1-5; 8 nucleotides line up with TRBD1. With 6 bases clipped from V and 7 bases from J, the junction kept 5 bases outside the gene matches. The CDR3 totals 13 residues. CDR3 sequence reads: CASRGQGPQPQHF. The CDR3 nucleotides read TGTGCCAGCAGAGGACAGGGTCCCCAGCCCCAGCATTTT.

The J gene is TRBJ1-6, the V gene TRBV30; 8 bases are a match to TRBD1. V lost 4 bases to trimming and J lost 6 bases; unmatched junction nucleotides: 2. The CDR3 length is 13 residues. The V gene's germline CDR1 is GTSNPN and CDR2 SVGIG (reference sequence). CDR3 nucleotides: TGTGCCTGGATGGACAGGGCTAATTCACCCCTCCACTTT. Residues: CAWMDRANSPLHF.

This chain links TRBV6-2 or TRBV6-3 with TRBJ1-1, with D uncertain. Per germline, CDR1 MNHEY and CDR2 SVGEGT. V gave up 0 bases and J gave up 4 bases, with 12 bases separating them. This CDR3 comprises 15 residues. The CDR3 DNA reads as TGTGCCAGCAGTTACTCGAGCGGTCTGGTCACTGAAGCTTTCTTT. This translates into CASSYSSGLVTEAFF.